This is a list of T cell receptor beta chains from one sample in a study of cytomegalovirus exposure and HLA in healthy donors. The repertoire was sequenced with immunoSEQ multiplex PCR; TCRdb's copy has only in-frame clones and lacks some. The table has around 63,000 clones, 90% to 96% seen once; the top ten hold around 1%. Sequencing was carried out using PBMCs. The receptors were gathered from a woman aged 18-35 years in good health and CMV-seronegative. The CDR3 runs from the conserved cysteine through the conserved F or W.

>TRBV2|TRBJ2-7
CASIGRVSYEQYF
>TRBV6-6|TRBJ2-1
CASSARLAYEQFF
>TRBV13|TRBJ2-6
CASSPKGQSFGSGANVLTF
>TRBV29-1|TRBJ1-5
CSVGNRPKGPQHF
>TRBV9|TRBJ2-2
CASSVERLAAGELFF
>TRBV29-1|TRBJ2-2
CSVVGPLTGPEANTGELFF
>TRBV5-6|TRBJ2-7
CASSLAAGAGAYEQYF
>TRBV18|TRBJ2-1
CASSPLTGATYNEQFF
>TRBV2|TRBJ2-7
CASSPAYEQYF
>TRBV6-1|TRBJ1-2
CASSEGTATNYGYTF
>TRBV5-1|TRBJ1-5
CAPAGGGYGNQPQHF
>TRBV6-5|TRBJ2-2
CASTPPNTGELFF
>TRBV9|TRBJ1-2
CASSVGGRPYGYTF
>TRBV28|TRBJ1-4
CASSQDRVWEKLFF
>TRBV9|TRBJ1-1
CASSATALGGTEAFF
>TRBV7-8|TRBJ2-5
CASSLPTGGETQYF
>TRBV7-2|TRBJ2-1
CASSPGLAAYNEQFF
>TRBV28|TRBJ2-7
CASSFWGGGNYEQYF
>TRBV28|TRBJ2-1
CATIAGSYNEQFF
>TRBV30|TRBJ1-6
CAWSVRGAASSSPLHF
>TRBV28|TRBJ1-2
CASRQMGQGDYGYTF
>TRBV7-9|TRBJ2-7
CASSFRGRGFNEQYF
>TRBV4-1|TRBJ1-1
CASSQAWGGRENTEAFF
>TRBV5-4|TRBJ2-5
CASSPGGLGQETQYF
>TRBV4-1|TRBJ1-4
CASTGGGGGEKLFF
>TRBV5-8|TRBJ2-1
CASSIGQGTYNEQFF
>TRBV7-3|TRBJ2-3
CASSLGLLAGAFGGTDTQYF
>TRBV15|TRBJ2-7
CATSRGAGAYEQYF
>TRBV19|TRBJ2-5
CASSIVGQGGPTQETQYF
>TRBV2|TRBJ2-7
CATLDRNTSYEQYF
>TRBV4-3|TRBJ2-7
CASSHLAGTGNSYEQYF
>TRBV29-1|TRBJ2-3
CSVARGRGGTDTQYF
>TRBV14|TRBJ2-1
CASSRGTSGSYNEQFF
>TRBV25-1|TRBJ2-1
CASSGPLAESSYNEQFF
>TRBV4-3|TRBJ2-2
CASSRQFRPDFERGELFF